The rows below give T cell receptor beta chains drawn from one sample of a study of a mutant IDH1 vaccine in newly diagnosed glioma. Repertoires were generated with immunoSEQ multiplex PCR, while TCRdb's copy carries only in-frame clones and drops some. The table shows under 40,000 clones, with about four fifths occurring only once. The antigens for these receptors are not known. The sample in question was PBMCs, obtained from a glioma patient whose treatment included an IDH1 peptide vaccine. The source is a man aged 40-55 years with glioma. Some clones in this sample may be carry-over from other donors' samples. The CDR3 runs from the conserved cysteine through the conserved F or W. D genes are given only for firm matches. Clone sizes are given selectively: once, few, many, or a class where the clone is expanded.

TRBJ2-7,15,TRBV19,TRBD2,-,TGTGCCAGTAGTATTCAGAGGGAGGGTAGCTACGAGCAGTACTTC,CASSIQREGSYEQYF
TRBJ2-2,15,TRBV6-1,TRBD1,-,TGTGCCAGCAGTCCGGGACAGGGGAACACCGGGGAGCTGTTTTTT,CASSPGQGNTGELFF
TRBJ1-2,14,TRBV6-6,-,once,TGTGCCAGCAGGAAAGAAGGGATTCCATATGGCTACACCTTC,CASRKEGIPYGYTF
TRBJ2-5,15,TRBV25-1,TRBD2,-,TGTGCCAGCAGTGTCGAAGGTAGCGGGGTGGAGACCCAGTACTTC,CASSVEGSGVETQYF
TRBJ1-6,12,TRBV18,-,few,TGTGCCAGCTCACCAGGTCCGGGCGTACTCCACTTT,CASSPGPGVLHF
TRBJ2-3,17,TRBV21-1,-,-,TGTGCCAGCAGCAAACCGGCTCAGGGGCGCAACACAGATACGCAGTATTTT,CASSKPAQGRNTDTQYF
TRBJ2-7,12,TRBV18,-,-,TGTGCCAGCTCACCACCCGACAGGAAGCAGTACTTC,CASSPPDRKQYF
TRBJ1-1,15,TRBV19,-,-,TGTGCCAGTAGTATGAAGTCCGGGGGCTACACTGAAGCTTTCTTT,CASSMKSGGYTEAFF
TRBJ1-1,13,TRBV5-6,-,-,TGTGCCAGCAGCCGCCCAGTGAACACTGAAGCTTTCTTT,CASSRPVNTEAFF
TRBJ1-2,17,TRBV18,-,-,TGTGCCAGCTCACCACCGTCCCTGACAGTGACTAACTATGGCTACACCTTC,CASSPPSLTVTNYGYTF